This TCR beta chain is from a study of cytomegalovirus exposure and HLA in healthy donors. Across the study: T cells numbering around 180 million yielded 95 million to 140 million unique TCR beta sequences in an earlier analysis.

Study outcomes and limitations: Among TCR beta chains, those listed as cytomegalovirus-associated numbered fewer than 200.

Trimming removed 7 bases at V and 1 base at J, with 13 bases between. The germline V gene has CDR1 SNHLY and CDR2 FYNNEI. The CDR3 consists of 14 residues. 13 Jbeta primers and 60 Vbeta primers were used for the PCR. Here immunoSEQ multiplex PCR was the method, and the copy in TCRdb shows in-frame clones only, minus some. The sample shows 100,000 to 150,000 clones, 75% to 85% of them seen only once. Worth noting for this clone: Its specificity is not known.

The sequenced material came from PBMCs. This chain uses TRBV2 with TRBJ1-1; D gene unclear. This TCR was sampled from a male donor in good health and CMV-seronegative. The CDR3 spells CASTSNPGNTEAFF. Here the CDR3 DNA reads TGTGCCAGCACCTCTAATCCAGGGAACACTGAAGCTTTCTTT.